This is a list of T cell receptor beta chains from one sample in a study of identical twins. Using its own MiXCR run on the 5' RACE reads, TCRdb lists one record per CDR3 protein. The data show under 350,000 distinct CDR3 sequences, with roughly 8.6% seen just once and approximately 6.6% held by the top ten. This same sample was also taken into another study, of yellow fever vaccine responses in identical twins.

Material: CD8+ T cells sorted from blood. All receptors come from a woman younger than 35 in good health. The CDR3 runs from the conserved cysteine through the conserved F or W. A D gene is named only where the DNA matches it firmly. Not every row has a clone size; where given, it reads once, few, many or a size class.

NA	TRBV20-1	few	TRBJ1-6	CSARNANPGPNSPLHF	TGCAGTGCTAGAAATGCTAACCCGGGGCCAAATTCACCCCTCCACTTT
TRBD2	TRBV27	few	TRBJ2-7	CASSSKGLDYEQYF	TGTGCCAGCAGCAGTAAGGGACTAGACTACGAGCAGTACTTC
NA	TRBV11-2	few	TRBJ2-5	CASSSGLVGQETQYF	TGTGCCAGCAGCTCGGGACTTGTGGGCCAAGAGACCCAGTACTTC
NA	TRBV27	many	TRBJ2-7	CASSPNPMDYEQYF	TGTGCCAGCAGTCCGAACCCCATGGACTACGAGCAGTACTTC
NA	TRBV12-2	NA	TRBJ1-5	CASRLVPEKFYSNQPQHF	TGTGCAAGTCGCTTAGTACCAGAGAAGTTCTATAGCAATCAGCCCCAGCATTTT
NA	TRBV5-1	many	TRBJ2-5	CASSSNFQRAQETQYF	TGCGCCAGCAGCTCGAACTTCCAGAGGGCCCAAGAGACCCAGTACTTC
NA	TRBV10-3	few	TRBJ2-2	CAISPSGELFF	TGTGCCATATCCCCGTCCGGGGAGCTGTTTTTT
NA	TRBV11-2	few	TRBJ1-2	CASSSESPREGYTF	TGTGCCAGCAGCTCCGAAAGCCCCCGCGAGGGCTACACCTTC
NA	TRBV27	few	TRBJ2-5	CASSSRDSLYQETQYF	TGTGCCAGCAGTTCTCGGGACTCCCTTTACCAAGAGACCCAGTACTTC
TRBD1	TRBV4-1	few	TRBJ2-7	CASSETGTGNQQYF	TGCGCCAGCTCTGAGACCGGGACAGGGAACCAGCAGTACTTC
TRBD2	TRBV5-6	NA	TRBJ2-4	CASSPETSGRTVQYF	TGTGCCAGCAGCCCCGAGACTAGCGGTCGTACCGTTCAGTACTTC
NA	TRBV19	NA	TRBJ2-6	CASSIASISGANVLTF	TGTGCCAGTAGTATAGCCTCTATCTCTGGGGCCAACGTCCTGACTTTC
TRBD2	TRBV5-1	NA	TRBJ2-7	CASRPEPLAGYEQYF	TGCGCCAGCAGACCGGAGCCACTAGCGGGATACGAGCAGTACTTC
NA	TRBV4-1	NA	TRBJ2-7	CAISPGLFPSYEQYF	TGTGCCATCAGCCCCGGGCTCTTCCCCTCCTACGAGCAGTACTTC
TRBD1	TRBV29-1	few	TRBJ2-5	CSVLPGQEYQETQYF	TGCAGCGTACTACCGGGACAGGAGTACCAAGAGACCCAGTACTTC
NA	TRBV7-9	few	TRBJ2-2	CASSPRDSPYTGELFF	TGTGCCAGCAGCCCGCGGGACAGCCCCTACACCGGGGAGCTGTTTTTT